These 32 T cell receptor beta chains were sequenced from one sample in a study of blood T cell repertoires in COVID-19. Assay: immunoSEQ multiplex PCR; the TCRdb copy retains only in-frame clones and omits some. The table has about 8,000 clones, less than 85% seen once; the top ten hold 32%. The sample comprised peripheral blood. These receptors came from a human donor in a cohort sampled during active COVID-19.

The chain recombines TRBV11-2 with TRBJ2-7; TRBD2 matches 12 bases. This CDR3 contains 13 residues. V gave up 8 bases and J gave up 5 bases; unmatched junction bases: 4. Germline V CDR1 and CDR2: SGHAT, FQNNGV. CDR3 nucleotide sequence: TGTGCCAGCCGACGACTAGCGGGGGACGAGCAGTACTTC. Amino acid sequence: CASRRLAGDEQYF. Combining the CDR3 with reference TRBV11-2 and TRBJ2-7 gives the whole variable domain EAGVAQSPRYKIIEKRQSVAFWCNPISGHATLYWYQQILGQGPKLLIQFQNNGVVDDSQLPKDRFSAERLKGVDSTLKIQPAKLEDSAVYLCASRRLAGDEQYFGPGTRLTVT.

The chain's CDR3 is CASKRDRGKETQYF. The DNA of the CDR3 is TGTGCCAGCAAGAGGGACAGGGGGAAAGAGACCCAGTACTTC. The chain links TRBV6-5 to TRBJ2-5; 11 bases are shared with TRBD1. The germline gives CDR1 MNHEY, CDR2 SVGAGI. This CDR3 has 14 amino acids. With 7 bases clipped from V and 3 bases from J, the junction kept 4 bases outside the gene matches.

This chain joins TRBV5-6 and TRBJ2-3; no clear D gene. The length of the CDR3 is 14 residues. In germline, CDR1 is SGHDT, CDR2 YYEEEE. With 4 bases removed from V and 6 bases from J, the gap between germline ends came to 15 bases. The CDR3 nucleotides are TGTGCCAGCAGCCGCATCTGGGCTGGGGATACGCAGTATTTT. This codes for CASSRIWAGDTQYF. Filled out from reference TRBV5-6 and TRBJ2-3, the complete variable domain reads DAGVTQSPTHLIKTRGQQVTLRCSPKSGHDTVSWYQQALGQGPQFIFQYYEEEERQRGNFPDRFSGHQFPNYSSELNVNALLLGDSALYLCASSRIWAGDTQYFGPGTRLTVL.

This chain uses TRBV9 with TRBJ2-2; D unresolved. Germline V gene lookup returns CDR1 SGDLS and CDR2 YYNGEE. Trimming removed 1 base at V and 2 bases at J, with 9 bases between. The CDR3 covers 15 residues. Written as DNA, the CDR3 is TGTGCCAGCAGCGTAAAGCAATACAACACCGGGGAGCTGTTTTTT. It is translated as CASSVKQYNTGELFF. Variable domain in full (rest from reference TRBV9 and TRBJ2-2): DSGVTQTPKHLITATGQRVTLRCSPRSGDLSVYWYQQSLDQGLQFLIQYYNGEERAKGNILERFSAQQFPDLHSELNLSSLELGDSALYFCASSVKQYNTGELFFGEGSRLTVL.

The CDR3: CASSSGLAGGFTGELFF. Here the CDR3 DNA reads TGCGCCAGCAGTTCGGGACTAGCGGGGGGCTTCACCGGGGAGCTGTTTTTT. This chain links TRBV5-1 with TRBJ2-2; TRBD2 matches at 15 bases. The V segment lost 5 bases and the J segment 4 bases; nucleotides outside the gene matches: 6. Germline V gene lookup returns CDR1 SGHRS and CDR2 YFSETQ. This CDR3 is 17 amino acids long.

The CDR3 DNA is TGCGCCAGCAGTAAAGGGCAGGGTCAAGAGACCCAGTACTTC. It encodes CASSKGQGQETQYF. V gene TRBV10-1 combines with J gene TRBJ2-5; D may be TRBD1 (5 bases). Germline assignment: CDR1 WNHNN and CDR2 SYGVQD (reference sequence). The CDR3 is made up of 14 amino acids. The V and J ends lost 5 bases and 2 bases respectively, with 12 bases between them.

V is TRBV6-5 and J is TRBJ2-3; 7 bases align to TRBD1. The CDR3 spans 15 residues. With V trimmed by 2 bases and J by 4 bases, 6 bases remained unmatched. Germline V gene data show CDR1 as MNHEY and CDR2 as SVGAGI. In nucleotides, the CDR3 is TGTGCCAGCAGTTACAACGGACAGGCCGCAGATACGCAGTATTTT. It codes for CASSYNGQAADTQYF.

This chain uses TRBV20-1 with TRBJ2-1; 8 bases line up with TRBD2. V shed 3 bases, J shed 9 bases, and the junction held 10 bases outside the gene matches. CDR1 is DFQATT and CDR2 is SNEGSKA in the germline V gene (reference sequence). CDR3 length: 14 amino acids. In DNA, the CDR3 is TGCAGTGCTAGTCGTCTCGCGGGAGGTGGTGAGCAGTTCTTC. Translating gives CSASRLAGGGEQFF.

V gene TRBV4-1 combines with J gene TRBJ1-4; 7 nucleotides align to TRBD1. Looked up from germline, CDR1 is MGHRA and CDR2 is YSYEKL. The CDR3 totals 17 residues. V was pared by 4 bases and J by 6 bases, with 14 bases of the junction left unmatched. The CDR3 is CASSRLPTGKVYEKLFF. DNA of the CDR3: TGCGCCAGCAGCCGACTTCCGACAGGGAAGGTTTATGAAAAACTGTTTTTT.

J is TRBJ2-2 and V is TRBV6-5; 8 nucleotides match TRBD1. The CDR3 contains 15 residues. V trimming: 5 bases; J trimming: 4 bases; junction bases outside the gene matches: 6. The germline gives CDR1 MNHEY, CDR2 SVGAGI. The CDR3 DNA is TGTGCCAGCAGTCCCCCGGACAGGGCCACCGGGGAGCTGTTTTTT. It encodes CASSPPDRATGELFF.

In its sample, this clone was seen once. V usage is TRBV30 and J usage is TRBJ2-2, with a weak D call TRBD1 (6 bases). V lost 2 bases to trimming and J lost 6 bases, with 10 bases between them. The CDR3 contains 13 residues. CDR1 GTSNPN and CDR2 SVGIG come from the germline V gene (reference sequence). Here the CDR3 DNA reads TGTGCCTGGAGTCTACAGGGTGCCGGGGAGCTGTTTTTT. Protein product: CAWSLQGAGELFF.

This chain uses TRBV5-1 with TRBJ2-7; D possibly corresponds to TRBD1 (5 bases). This CDR3 contains 13 residues. V gave up 0 bases and J gave up 6 bases, with 10 bases separating them. Germline CDR1 SGHRS, CDR2 YFSETQ. In DNA, the CDR3 is TGCGCCAGCAGCTTGGGTCAGGGTAGCGAGCAGTACTTC. Its translation is CASSLGQGSEQYF.

The chain couples TRBV19 to TRBJ1-1; D may be TRBD1 (6 bases). CDR3 size: 13 residues. V shed 7 bases and J shed 4 bases, with 13 bases lying between them. Germline V lookup: CDR1 LNHDA, CDR2 SQIVND (reference sequence). CDR3 coding DNA: TGTGCCAGTAATTGGGGGCTGGGCACTGAAGCTTTCTTT. Its protein product is CASNWGLGTEAFF.

This chain connects TRBV27 to TRBJ2-5; 8 nucleotides line up with TRBD1. In germline, CDR1 is MNHEY, CDR2 SMNVEV (reference sequence). J lost 5 bases, V lost 5 bases, and 10 bases had no gene match. This CDR3 has 15 residues. For the CDR3, the DNA is TGTGCCAGCAGTACAGGGGGGCGACGTTTGGAGACCCAGTACTTC. Encoded protein: CASSTGGRRLETQYF.

This clone has only one observation. CDR3 coding DNA: TGCGCCAGCAGCTTGTCAGGGGACTATGGCTACACCTTC. It specifies CASSLSGDYGYTF. V gene TRBV5-1 combines with J gene TRBJ1-2, with D maybe TRBD1 (6 bases). Trimming cost V 1 base and J 3 bases, with 7 bases left between them. CDR1 and CDR2 (germline): SGHRS, YFSETQ. This CDR3 comprises 13 residues.

This clone was detected once. The chain has TRBV18 and TRBJ2-5, with a weak D call TRBD1 (7 bases). CDR1 is KGHSH, CDR2 LQKENI, per germline. The CDR3 loop spans 15 amino acids. Trimming removed 0 bases at V and 5 bases at J, with 13 bases between. In DNA, the CDR3 is TGTGCCAGCTCACCACCGGCGGCAGGGGGGGAGACCCAGTACTTC. It specifies CASSPPAAGGETQYF.

This clone appeared a few times. This chain joins TRBV2 and TRBJ1-3; D unclear. Germline V gene lookup returns CDR1 SNHLY and CDR2 FYNNEI. The CDR3 loop spans 14 amino acids. Trimming stripped 6 bases from V and 1 base from J, with 10 bases between. The DNA for the CDR3 is TGTGCCAGCAGGGCACAGAGTTCTGGAAACACCATATATTTT. This sequence encodes CASRAQSSGNTIYF.

The chain employs TRBV27 and TRBJ1-1, with 7 bases matching TRBD1. This CDR3 region has 16 residues. The ends lost 4 bases at V and 0 bases at J; junction bases unmatched: 8. Germline CDR1 is MNHEY and CDR2 is SMNVEV (reference sequence). DNA for the CDR3: TGTGCCAGCAGTTCTAGGGACAGCCTCATGAACACTGAAGCTTTCTTT. It encodes CASSSRDSLMNTEAFF.

This chain joins TRBV19 and TRBJ2-5; D possibly corresponds to TRBD1 (6 bases). The germline gives CDR1 LNHDA, CDR2 SQIVND (reference sequence). V was shortened by 5 bases and J by 4 bases, with 8 bases between the two germline ends. This CDR3 has 12 residues. For the CDR3, the DNA is TGTGCCAGTAGTGAAGGGGGAGAGACCCAGTACTTC. It encodes CASSEGGETQYF.

V is TRBV28 and J is TRBJ1-1; no reliable D call. Germline-derived CDR1 and CDR2 are MDHEN and SYDVKM. The CDR3 contains 12 residues. Trimming cost V 2 bases and J 9 bases, with 10 bases left between them. CDR3 in DNA: TGTGCCAGCAGTTTAGGCACAGCCCAAGCTTTCTTT. Its translation is CASSLGTAQAFF.

This clone occurred a few times. This chain links TRBV29-1 with TRBJ1-2; a weak D match, TRBD1 (5 bases). Germline V lookup: CDR1 SQVTM, CDR2 ANQGSEA. V dropped 5 bases and J dropped 3 bases, with 19 bases sitting between them. The CDR3 totals 15 residues. CDR3 sequence reads: CSVYGRVSKDYGYTF. The DNA for the CDR3 is TGCAGCGTTTATGGCAGGGTCTCAAAGGACTATGGCTACACCTTC.

This clone was detected once. The rearrangement uses TRBV30 and TRBJ1-5; a weak D match, TRBD1 (6 bases). V lost 1 base and J lost 4, with 11 bases in between. The V gene's germline CDR1 is GTSNPN and CDR2 SVGIG (reference sequence). This CDR3 comprises 14 residues. CDR3 DNA: TGTGCCTGGAGTGGGGCAGGGACAAATCAGCCCCAGCATTTT. This translates into CAWSGAGTNQPQHF.

The chain joins TRBV10-3 to TRBJ2-3, with no clear D. The CDR3 is 14 amino acids. Deletions cut 3 bases from V and 2 bases from J, with 9 bases between. Germline-derived CDR1 and CDR2 are ENHRY and SYGVKD. The chain's CDR3 is CAISDWRPTDTQYF. Written as DNA, the CDR3 is TGTGCCATCAGTGACTGGCGGCCCACAGATACGCAGTATTTT.

The chain employs TRBV18 and TRBJ2-3; tentatively, D is TRBD1 (5 bases). Trimming stripped 3 bases from V and 9 bases from J, with 22 bases between. From germline, CDR1 is KGHSH and CDR2 LQKENI. The CDR3 is made up of 16 amino acids. CDR3 sequence: CASSPRLGARVGTQYF. CDR3 DNA: TGTGCCAGCTCACCTCGTCTTGGGGCCAGGGTTGGGACGCAGTATTTT.

This clone was found once. V usage is TRBV19 and J usage is TRBJ2-2; a weak D match, TRBD2 (6 bases). The V and J ends lost 5 bases and 6 bases respectively, with 10 bases between them. The CDR3 consists of 13 residues. Germline CDR1 LNHDA, CDR2 SQIVND (reference sequence). The CDR3 DNA is TGTGCCAGTAGTTCGACTAGGGCCGGGGAGCTGTTTTTT. This encodes CASSSTRAGELFF.

The chain couples TRBV19 to TRBJ2-3; 7 positions agree with TRBD2. There are 15 residues in the CDR3. Germline trimming cut 7 bases from V and 0 bases from J; bases unmatched to any gene: 7. CDR1 and CDR2 (germline): LNHDA, SQIVND (reference sequence). The CDR3 bases are TGTGCCAGTACTACTAGCGATGTTAGCACAGATACGCAGTATTTT. It translates to CASTTSDVSTDTQYF.

This clone was detected a few times. This chain joins TRBV6-6 and TRBJ2-7, with 12 bases that match TRBD2. The CDR3 totals 14 residues. The V gene's germline CDR1 is MNHNY and CDR2 SVGAGI (reference sequence). V gave up 6 bases and J gave up 5 bases; unmatched junction bases: 5. CDR3 in amino acids: CASSSTSGSHEQYV. The CDR3, as DNA: TGTGCCAGCAGCTCGACTAGCGGGAGTCACGAGCAGTACGTC.

The V gene is TRBV11-2, the J gene TRBJ2-1; 8 bases align to TRBD2. J lost 5 bases, V lost 0 bases, and 3 bases had no gene match. This CDR3 is built from 15 residues. CDR1 is SGHAT, CDR2 FQNNGV, per germline. The CDR3 region is CASSLDAGGNNEQFF. The CDR3 bases are TGTGCCAGCAGCTTAGATGCGGGGGGAAACAATGAGCAGTTCTTC.

The rearrangement links TRBV18 to TRBJ2-3, with D perhaps matching TRBD2 (6 bases). The V end lost 3 bases, the J end lost 0 bases, and 13 bases lay between the germline ends. Per the germline V gene, CDR1 is KGHSH and CDR2 is LQKENI. The CDR3 covers 16 residues. DNA for the CDR3: TGTGCCAGCTCACCCAGAGCGGGTACTAGCACAGATACGCAGTATTTT. Encoded protein: CASSPRAGTSTDTQYF.

The J gene is TRBJ2-5, the V gene TRBV27; 7 bases are a match to TRBD1. The CDR3 is made up of 14 amino acids. The V gene end was trimmed by 6 bases and the J gene end by 1 base; junction bases not matched to a gene: 5. Germline V gives CDR1 MNHEY, CDR2 SMNVEV (reference sequence). CDR3 amino acids: CASRRGQVQETQYF. The CDR3 nucleotides are TGTGCCAGCAGGCGAGGACAGGTCCAAGAGACCCAGTACTTC.

This chain uses TRBV13 with TRBJ2-3, with a tentative D call TRBD1 (6 bases). Germline CDR1 reads PRHDT; CDR2 reads FYEKMQ (reference sequence). The ends were cut back, 8 bases at V and 0 bases at J, with 12 bases in the middle. The length of the CDR3 is 14 residues. The CDR3 nucleotides are TGTGCCAGCGGGGGCCTCTACAGCACAGATACGCAGTATTTT. Its protein is CASGGLYSTDTQYF.

The chain joins TRBV27 to TRBJ2-7, with 7 bases identical to TRBD2. This CDR3 contains 13 residues. V shed 7 bases and J 6 bases; nucleotides not matched to a gene: 9. Germline V CDR1 and CDR2: MNHEY, SMNVEV (reference sequence). The CDR3 DNA is TGTGCCAGCAACAATTGGTCGGGGGGCGAGCAGTACTTC. The encoded protein is CASNNWSGGEQYF.